The 27 T cell receptor beta chains in this list originate from one sample, sequenced in a study of CD8 T cells in Susac syndrome. Random hexamers were used to reverse transcribe roughly 0.45 to 1 ug of RNA. One entry per CDR3 protein, called by TCRdb with MiXCR from the immunoSEQ multiplex PCR reads. The sample contains 150,000 to 200,000 distinct CDR3 sequences, approximately 93% of which appear only once. The sequenced sample consisted of CD4+ T cells from PBMCs. The receptor source for this set is a human donor with multiple sclerosis.

In its sample, this clonotype was seen once. V gene TRBV2 combines with J gene TRBJ1-1, with 8 bases matching TRBD1. Germline CDR1 and CDR2: SNHLY and FYNNEI. This CDR3 region has 13 residues. J lost 7 bases, V lost 6 bases, and 7 bases had no gene match. CDR3 sequence: CASRRGQDLEAFF. Written as DNA, the CDR3 is TGTGCCAGCAGAAGGGGACAGGACCTTGAAGCTTTCTTT.

V gene TRBV6-2 or TRBV6-3 combines with J gene TRBJ1-2; D gene ambiguous. V lost 7 bases and J 1 base, leaving 10 bases between the germline ends. The germline gives CDR1 MNHEY, CDR2 SVGEGT. The CDR3 covers 13 residues. The CDR3 bases are TGTGCCAGCACCCTGGCGGTTAACTATGGCTACACCTTC. This translates into CASTLAVNYGYTF.

The genes are TRBV5-4 and TRBJ1-2, with D maybe TRBD1 (5 bases). The V gene lost 2 bases and the J gene lost 8 bases, with 13 bases spanning the gap. Germline assignment: CDR1 SGHNT and CDR2 YYREEE (reference sequence). The length of the CDR3 is 13 residues. The CDR3, as DNA: TGTGCCAGCAGCTTCTTGGGGGTTGGGGGCTACACCTTC. Translating gives CASSFLGVGGYTF.

The rearrangement uses TRBV7-9 and TRBJ1-1; D ambiguous. Trimming took 7 bases from V and 1 from J, leaving 10 bases between them. The germline V gene encodes CDR1 SEHNR and CDR2 FQNEAQ (reference sequence). The CDR3 sequence is 13 residues long. The CDR3 here is CASIPPGNTEAFF. CDR3 nucleotide sequence: TGTGCCAGCATCCCCCCAGGGAACACTGAAGCTTTCTTT.

V is TRBV19 and J is TRBJ1-2, with D maybe TRBD1 (5 bases). The CDR3 is made up of 17 amino acids. V lost 4 bases and J lost 0, with 18 bases in between. Germline lookup yields CDR1 LNHDA and CDR2 SQIVND (reference sequence). The CDR3 region is CASSNPDSEGANYGYTF. The CDR3 coding sequence is TGTGCCAGTAGTAACCCCGACAGCGAGGGAGCTAACTATGGCTACACCTTC. Based on the CDR3 plus reference TRBV19 and TRBJ1-2, the full variable domain is DGGITQSPKYLFRKEGQNVTLSCEQNLNHDAMYWYRQDPGQGLRLIYYSQIVNDFQKGDIAEGYSVSREKKESFPLTVTSAQKNPTAFYLCASSNPDSEGANYGYTFGSGTRLTVV.

The table lists this clonotype with a few counts. The chain uses TRBV5-1 and TRBJ2-5; 13 bases align to TRBD2. In germline, CDR1 is SGHRS, CDR2 YFSETQ. The CDR3 loop spans 15 amino acids. V trimming: 4 bases; J trimming: 5 bases; junction bases outside the gene matches: 5. The CDR3 DNA follows: TGCGCCAGCAGCACCGGACTAGCGGGAGTGGAGACCCAGTACTTC. This gives the protein CASSTGLAGVETQYF.

The V gene is TRBV7-9, the J gene TRBJ2-1; perhaps D is TRBD1 or TRBD2 (5 bases each). CDR3 length equals 15 residues. Germline assignment: CDR1 SEHNR and CDR2 FQNEAQ (reference sequence). V was clipped by 4 bases and J by 6 bases, with 16 bases between them. The CDR3 DNA follows: TGTGCCAGCAGCTCCCGTGGGACCCCGGGCAATGAGCAGTTCTTC. Encoded protein: CASSSRGTPGNEQFF.

A word on this clonotype: This CDR3 fails to terminate in the conserved phenylalanine or tryptophan, so it likely reflects a read error. This chain joins TRBV30 and TRBJ1-1, with D maybe TRBD1 (5 bases). Deletions cut 1 base from V and 4 bases from J, with 10 bases between. Germline V gene data show CDR1 as GTSNPN and CDR2 as SVGIG (reference sequence). The CDR3 is made up of 13 amino acids. The CDR3 region has the DNA TGTGCCTGGAGTGCCCAGCAGGGCACTGAAGCTTTCCTT. Its translation: CAWSAQQGTEAFL.

The chain joins TRBV7-9 to TRBJ2-5; TRBD2 agrees at 8 bases. J gave up 4 bases and V 5 bases, and 12 bases lay outside the gene matches. Per germline, CDR1 SEHNR and CDR2 FQNEAQ (reference sequence). The CDR3 runs 16 residues. Here the CDR3 DNA reads TGTGCCAGCAGCAGAACCTCAGCGGGAGAGGGAGAGACCCAGTACTTC. This translates into CASSRTSAGEGETQYF.

The CDR3 DNA reads TGCAGCGTGGCCGGGAAGGAAGAGACCCAGTACTTC. Protein: CSVAGKEETQYF. The rearrangement joins TRBV29-1 to TRBJ2-5; D possibly corresponds to TRBD2 (5 bases). Germline V gives CDR1 SQVTM, CDR2 ANQGSEA. Trimming stripped 6 bases from V and 3 bases from J, with 11 bases between. The CDR3 runs to 12 residues.

A remark on this clonotype: One junction end disagrees with the germline gene, perhaps due to a read error. The chain combines TRBV6-4 with TRBJ2-3; 7 nucleotides align to TRBD1. This CDR3 comprises 14 residues. Germline CDR1 MRHNA, CDR2 SNTAGT. CDR3 loop: CASSEHRDSRRFHF. CDR3 in DNA: TGTGCCAGCAGTGAACACAGGGACAGCCGGCGTTTCCATTTT.

The chain uses TRBV28 and TRBJ1-2; no definite D call. The germline CDR1 and CDR2 sequences are MDHEN and SYDVKM. The CDR3 totals 11 residues. The V end was cut by 4 bases, the J end by 5 bases, with 5 bases between. CDR3: CASSYRYGYTF. The CDR3, as DNA: TGTGCCAGCAGTTATCGTTATGGCTACACCTTC.

The V and J genes are TRBV4-3 and TRBJ2-7; 8 nucleotides line up with TRBD2. CDR1 LGHNA and CDR2 YSLEER come from the germline V gene. V shed 3 bases, J shed 3 bases, and the junction held 7 bases outside the gene matches. This CDR3 has 15 residues. CDR3 sequence (DNA): TGCGCCAGCAGCCATGAGCGGGAGAGTCGCTACGAGCAGTACTTC. Translated, it gives CASSHERESRYEQYF.

This clonotype was counted a single time. This chain uses TRBV20-1 with TRBJ2-1; D not resolved. The germline CDR1 and CDR2 sequences are DFQATT and SNEGSKA (reference sequence). V lost 6 bases and J lost 9, with 15 bases in between. The CDR3 is 12 residues long. CDR3 sequence (DNA): TGCAGTGCCCCGACATTTCAGGTTGAGCAGTTCTTC. Translation: CSAPTFQVEQFF.

On this clonotype itself: Relative to the germline gene, one junction end is altered; a read error may explain this. This chain joins TRBV18 and TRBJ1-2, with D uncertain. Germline values: CDR1 KGHSH, CDR2 LQKENI. The length of the CDR3 is 14 residues. CDR3 region: CASSPWVPQEPFAF. CDR3 nucleotides: TGTGCCAGCTCACCATGGGTCCCTCAGGAACCGTTCGCCTTC.

CDR3 nucleotide sequence: TGTGCCTGGAGTCGCGGACAGGGAAACACAGATACGCAGTATTTT. Translated, it gives CAWSRGQGNTDTQYF. The chain recombines TRBV30 with TRBJ2-3; 8 bases map to TRBD1. With 2 bases clipped from V and 2 bases from J, the junction kept 6 bases outside the gene matches. This CDR3 region has 15 residues. Looked up from germline, CDR1 is GTSNPN and CDR2 is SVGIG (reference sequence).

V usage is TRBV5-1 and J usage is TRBJ2-7; 8 bases match TRBD2. The CDR3 contains 15 residues. V was pared by 4 bases and J by 5 bases, with 11 bases of the junction left unmatched. Germline loops: CDR1 SGHRS, CDR2 YFSETQ. The CDR3 is CASSPLGGLGHEQYF. The CDR3 nucleotides read TGCGCCAGCAGCCCCCTTGGGGGACTAGGACACGAGCAGTACTTC.

The gene calls are TRBV4-3 and TRBJ1-4, with a possible D match to TRBD1 (6 bases). Germline loops: CDR1 LGHNA, CDR2 YSLEER. Trimming cost V 0 bases and J 8 bases, with 13 bases left between them. CDR3 size: 15 residues. As DNA, the CDR3 is TGCGCCAGCAGCCAAGATTTTGGGACACGAGAAAAACTGTTTTTT. Protein: CASSQDFGTREKLFF.

CDR3 in DNA: TGTGCCACCAGCAGAGAGTTGGTCATTCCTTCCTACAATGAGCAGTTCTTC. This gives the protein CATSRELVIPSYNEQFF. The gene calls are TRBV15 and TRBJ2-1; no firm D call. The CDR3 is 17 amino acids. CDR1 LNHNV and CDR2 YYDKDF come from the germline V gene (reference sequence). Trimming removed 0 bases at V and 1 base at J, with 13 bases between.

The chain has TRBV7-9 and TRBJ2-1, with 9 bases that match TRBD2. CDR1 is SEHNR and CDR2 is FQNEAQ in the germline V gene (reference sequence). The CDR3 consists of 13 residues. Trimming cost V 8 bases and J 7 bases; bases outside gene matches: 6. The CDR3 spells CASALLAGNEQFF. The CDR3 bases are TGTGCCAGCGCGTTGCTAGCGGGAAATGAGCAGTTCTTC.

The chain couples TRBV3-1 to TRBJ1-2, with a possible D match to TRBD1 (6 bases). CDR3 length equals 15 residues. Trimming took 7 bases from V and 0 from J, leaving 15 bases between them. Germline V gives CDR1 LGHDT, CDR2 YNNKEL (reference sequence). CDR3 in amino acids: CASTGLQGANYGYTF. The CDR3 DNA reads TGTGCCAGCACCGGTTTACAGGGAGCTAACTATGGCTACACCTTC.

This chain links TRBV4-1 with TRBJ2-7, with 7 bases that match TRBD2. CDR1 is MGHRA, CDR2 YSYEKL, per germline. The CDR3 is 14 residues long. After removal of 3 bases from V and 3 bases from J, the junction contained 5 bases not matched to a gene. The CDR3 nucleotides read TGCGCCAGCAGCCAGCCTGGGGGGGGCTACGAGCAGTACTTC. Protein: CASSQPGGGYEQYF.

With respect to this clonotype: One junction end does not reproduce the germline sequence, and a read error may be involved. The gene calls are TRBV27 and TRBJ2-2; 9 bases line up with TRBD2. Germline V gene data show CDR1 as MNHEY and CDR2 as SMNVEV (reference sequence). The CDR3 sequence is 14 residues long. CDR3 sequence reads: CASSSGRYTGELLF. DNA for the CDR3: TGTGCCAGCAGTAGCGGGAGGTACACCGGGGAGCTGCTTTTT.

The chain joins TRBV14 to TRBJ2-1; a possible D gene is TRBD2 (6 bases). Germline values: CDR1 SGHDN, CDR2 FVKESK. The CDR3 runs to 13 residues. Trimming took off 7 bases at V and 6 bases at J, with 13 bases between the two ends. DNA of the CDR3: TGTGCCAGCACGGGACTCGTTAGCAATGAGCAGTTCTTC. Translated: CASTGLVSNEQFF.

J is TRBJ1-2 and V is TRBV12-5; 7 nucleotides line up with TRBD1. V gave up 0 bases and J gave up 7 bases; unmatched junction bases: 11. This CDR3 contains 16 residues. Germline V lookup: CDR1 LGHNT, CDR2 FRNRAP. CDR3 sequence reads: CASGLVVDRAGRGYTF. CDR3 sequence (DNA): TGTGCTAGTGGTTTGGTAGTCGACAGGGCAGGTCGTGGCTACACCTTC. Looking up the rest from reference TRBV12-5 and TRBJ1-2 gives the full variable domain: DARVTQTPRHKVTEMGQEVTMRCQPILGHNTVFWYRQTMMQGLELLAYFRNRAPLDDSGMPKDRFSAEMPDATLATLKIQPSEPRDSAVYFCASGLVVDRAGRGYTFGSGTRLTVV.

The chain combines TRBV6-5 with TRBJ1-2; D possibly corresponds to TRBD1 (5 bases). Germline lookup yields CDR1 MNHEY and CDR2 SVGAGI. V dropped 4 bases and J dropped 5 bases, with 14 bases sitting between them. This CDR3 is 14 amino acids long. CDR3 sequence reads: CASSLLQGEYGYTF. CDR3 nucleotides: TGTGCCAGCAGTTTACTCCAGGGAGAGTATGGCTACACCTTC.

The chain couples TRBV20-1 to TRBJ1-5, with 7 positions matching TRBD1. The CDR3 extends over 13 amino acids. V lost 6 bases and J lost 3; bases outside the gene matches: 5. Germline loops: CDR1 DFQATT, CDR2 SNEGSKA (reference sequence). CDR3 sequence (DNA): TGCAGTGCCCCAGGGGGACACAATCAGCCCCAGCATTTT. Translating it yields CSAPGGHNQPQHF.